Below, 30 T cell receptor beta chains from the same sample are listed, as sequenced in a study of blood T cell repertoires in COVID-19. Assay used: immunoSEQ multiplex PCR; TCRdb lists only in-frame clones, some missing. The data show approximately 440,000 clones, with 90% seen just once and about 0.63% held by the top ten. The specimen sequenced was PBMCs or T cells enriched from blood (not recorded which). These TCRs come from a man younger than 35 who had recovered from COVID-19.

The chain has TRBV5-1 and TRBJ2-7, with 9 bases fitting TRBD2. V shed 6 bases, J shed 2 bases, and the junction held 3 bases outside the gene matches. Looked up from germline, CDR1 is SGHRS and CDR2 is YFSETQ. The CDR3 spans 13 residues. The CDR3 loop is CASNRLAAYEQYF. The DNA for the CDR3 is TGCGCCAGCAACAGACTAGCGGCCTACGAGCAGTACTTC.

In nucleotides, the CDR3 is TGTGCCAGCAGGGTTAGCGGACTCCAAGAGACCCAGTACTTC. Amino acid sequence: CASRVSGLQETQYF. The chain carries TRBV28 and TRBJ2-5, with TRBD2 as a possible D gene (6 bases). The CDR3 spans 14 residues. Per the germline V gene, CDR1 is MDHEN and CDR2 is SYDVKM. V lost 6 bases to trimming and J lost 1 base, with 12 bases between them. Filled out from reference TRBV28 and TRBJ2-5, the complete variable domain reads DVKVTQSSRYLVKRTGEKVFLECVQDMDHENMFWYRQDPGLGLRLIYFSYDVKMKEKGDIPEGYSVSREKKERFSLILESASTNQTSMYLCASRVSGLQETQYFGPGTRLLVL.

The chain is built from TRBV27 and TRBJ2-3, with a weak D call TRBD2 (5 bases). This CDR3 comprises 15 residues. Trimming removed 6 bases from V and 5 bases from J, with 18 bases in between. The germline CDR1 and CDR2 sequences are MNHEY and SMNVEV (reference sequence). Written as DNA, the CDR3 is TGTGCCAGCAGGAAGAGGGAGTTGCGAGGAGATACGCAGTATTTT. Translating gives CASRKRELRGDTQYF.

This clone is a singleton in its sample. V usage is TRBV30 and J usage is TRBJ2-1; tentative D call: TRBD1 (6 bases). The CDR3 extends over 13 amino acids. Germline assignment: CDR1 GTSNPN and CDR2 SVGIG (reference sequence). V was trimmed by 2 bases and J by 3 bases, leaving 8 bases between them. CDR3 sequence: CAWSLGGYNEQFF. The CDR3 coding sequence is TGTGCCTGGAGTTTAGGGGGCTACAATGAGCAGTTCTTC. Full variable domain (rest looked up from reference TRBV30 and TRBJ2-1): SQTIHQWPATLVQPVGSPLSLECTVEGTSNPNLYWYRQAAGRGLQLLFYSVGIGQISSEVPQNLSASRPQDRQFILSSKKLLLSDSGFYLCAWSLGGYNEQFFGPGTRLTVL.

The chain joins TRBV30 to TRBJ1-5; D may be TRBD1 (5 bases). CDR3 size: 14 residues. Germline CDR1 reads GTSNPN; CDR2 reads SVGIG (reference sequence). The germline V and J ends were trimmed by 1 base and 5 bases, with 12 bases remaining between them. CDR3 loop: CAWSEGRSDQPQHF. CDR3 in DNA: TGTGCCTGGAGTGAGGGGCGGTCAGATCAGCCCCAGCATTTT.

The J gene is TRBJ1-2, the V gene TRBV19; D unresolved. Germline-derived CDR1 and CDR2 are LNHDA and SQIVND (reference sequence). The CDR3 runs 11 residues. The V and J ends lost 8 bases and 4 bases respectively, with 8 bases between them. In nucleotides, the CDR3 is TGTGCCAGTCGGGAGTTCTATGGCTACACCTTC. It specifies CASREFYGYTF.

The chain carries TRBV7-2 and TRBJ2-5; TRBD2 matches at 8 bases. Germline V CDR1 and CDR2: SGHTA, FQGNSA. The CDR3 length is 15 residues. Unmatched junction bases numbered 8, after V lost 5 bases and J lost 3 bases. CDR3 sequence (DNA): TGTGCCAGCAGCCCTTTTAGAGCGGGAGAAGAGACCCAGTACTTC. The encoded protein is CASSPFRAGEETQYF.

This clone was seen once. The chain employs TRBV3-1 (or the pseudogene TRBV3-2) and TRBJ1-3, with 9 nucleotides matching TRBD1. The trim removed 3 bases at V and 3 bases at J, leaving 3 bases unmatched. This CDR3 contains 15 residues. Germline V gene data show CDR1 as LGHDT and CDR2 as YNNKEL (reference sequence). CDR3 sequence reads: CASSHGDRVGNTIYF. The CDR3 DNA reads TGTGCCAGCAGCCATGGGGACAGGGTTGGAAACACCATATATTTT.

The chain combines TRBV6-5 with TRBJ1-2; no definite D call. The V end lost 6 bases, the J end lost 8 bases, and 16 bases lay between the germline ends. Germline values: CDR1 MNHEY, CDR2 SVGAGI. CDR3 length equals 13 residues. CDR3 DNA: TGTGCCAGCAGCCCCATGGGAGGGTCCGGCTACACCTTC. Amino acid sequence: CASSPMGGSGYTF.

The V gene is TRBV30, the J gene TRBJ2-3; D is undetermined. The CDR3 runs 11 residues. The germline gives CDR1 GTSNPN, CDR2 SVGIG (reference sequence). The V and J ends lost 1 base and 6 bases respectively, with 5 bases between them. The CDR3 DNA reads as TGTGCCTGGAGTGATCGGGATACGCAGTATTTT. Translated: CAWSDRDTQYF.

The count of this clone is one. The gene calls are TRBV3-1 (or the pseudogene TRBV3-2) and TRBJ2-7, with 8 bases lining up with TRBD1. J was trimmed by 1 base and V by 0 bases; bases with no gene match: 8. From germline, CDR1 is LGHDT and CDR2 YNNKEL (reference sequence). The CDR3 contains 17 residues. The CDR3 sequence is CASSQDGRQGKSYEQYF. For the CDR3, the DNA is TGTGCCAGCAGCCAAGACGGAAGACAGGGGAAATCCTACGAGCAGTACTTC.

Written as DNA, the CDR3 is TGTGCCATCAGTGAGTCAACATCTAACTATGGCTACACCTTC. Its protein product is CAISESTSNYGYTF. The chain links TRBV10-3 to TRBJ1-2; D is unresolved. This CDR3 spans 14 amino acids. CDR1 ENHRY and CDR2 SYGVKD come from the germline V gene. The V gene lost 0 bases and the J gene lost 0 bases, with 5 bases spanning the gap.

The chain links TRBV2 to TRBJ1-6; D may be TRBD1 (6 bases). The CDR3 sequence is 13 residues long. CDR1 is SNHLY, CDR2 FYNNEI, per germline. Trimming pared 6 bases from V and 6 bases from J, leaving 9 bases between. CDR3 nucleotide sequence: TGTGCCAGCAGATCAGGGGTTAATTCACCCCTCCACTTT. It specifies CASRSGVNSPLHF.

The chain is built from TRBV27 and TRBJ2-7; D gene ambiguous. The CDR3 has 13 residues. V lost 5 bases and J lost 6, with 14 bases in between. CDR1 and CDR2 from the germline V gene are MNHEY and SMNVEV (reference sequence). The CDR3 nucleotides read TGTGCCAGCAGTCCCCCCTATGAGCGCGAGCAGTACTTC. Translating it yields CASSPPYEREQYF.

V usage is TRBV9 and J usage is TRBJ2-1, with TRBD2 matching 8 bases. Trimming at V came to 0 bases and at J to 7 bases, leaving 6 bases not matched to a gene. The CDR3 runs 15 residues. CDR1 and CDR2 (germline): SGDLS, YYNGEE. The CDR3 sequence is CASSVEISGENEQFF. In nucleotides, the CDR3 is TGTGCCAGCAGCGTAGAAATTAGCGGGGAGAATGAGCAGTTCTTC.

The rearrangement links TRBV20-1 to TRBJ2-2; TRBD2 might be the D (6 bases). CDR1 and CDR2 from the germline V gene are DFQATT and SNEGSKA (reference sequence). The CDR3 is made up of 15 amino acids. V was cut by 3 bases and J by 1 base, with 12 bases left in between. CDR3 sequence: CSASFSGGNTGELFF. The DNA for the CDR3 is TGCAGTGCTAGTTTTAGCGGAGGGAACACCGGGGAGCTGTTTTTT.

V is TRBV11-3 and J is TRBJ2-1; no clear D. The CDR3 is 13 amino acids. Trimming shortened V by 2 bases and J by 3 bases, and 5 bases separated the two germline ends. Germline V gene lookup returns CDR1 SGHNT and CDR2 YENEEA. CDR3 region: CASSLRSYNEQFF. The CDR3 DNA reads TGTGCCAGCAGCTTACGCAGCTACAATGAGCAGTTCTTC.

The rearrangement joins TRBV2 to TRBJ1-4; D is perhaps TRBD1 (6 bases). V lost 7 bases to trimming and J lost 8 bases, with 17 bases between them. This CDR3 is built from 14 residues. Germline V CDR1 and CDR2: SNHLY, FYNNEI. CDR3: CASTKDRTGEKLFF. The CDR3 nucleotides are TGTGCCAGCACTAAAGACAGGACGGGGGAAAAACTGTTTTTT.

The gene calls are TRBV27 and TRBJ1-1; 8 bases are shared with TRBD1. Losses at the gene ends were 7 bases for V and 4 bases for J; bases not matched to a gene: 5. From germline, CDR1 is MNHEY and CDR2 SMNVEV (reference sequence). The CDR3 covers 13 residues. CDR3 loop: CASIDGQGTEAFF. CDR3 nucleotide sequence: TGTGCCAGCATCGACGGACAGGGCACTGAAGCTTTCTTT.

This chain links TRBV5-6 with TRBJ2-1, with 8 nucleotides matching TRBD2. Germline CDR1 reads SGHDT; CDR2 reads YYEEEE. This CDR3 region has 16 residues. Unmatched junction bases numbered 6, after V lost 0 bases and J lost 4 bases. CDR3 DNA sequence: TGTGCCAGCAGCTTGGCCGGCGGGGGGTCTTACAATGAGCAGTTCTTC. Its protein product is CASSLAGGGSYNEQFF.

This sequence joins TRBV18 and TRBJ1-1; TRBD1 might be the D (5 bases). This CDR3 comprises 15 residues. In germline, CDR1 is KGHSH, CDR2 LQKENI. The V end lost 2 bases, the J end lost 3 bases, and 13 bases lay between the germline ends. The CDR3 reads CASSPLQGPDTEAFF. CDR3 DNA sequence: TGTGCCAGCTCACCATTGCAGGGCCCCGACACTGAAGCTTTCTTT.

CDR3 sequence reads: CASRVTGASEAFF. The DNA of the CDR3 is TGTGCCAGCAGAGTCACAGGGGCGTCTGAAGCTTTCTTT. The J gene is TRBJ1-1, the V gene TRBV12-3 or TRBV12-4, with 7 bases that match TRBD1. V trimming: 6 bases; J trimming: 6 bases; junction bases outside the gene matches: 7. This CDR3 is 13 amino acids long.

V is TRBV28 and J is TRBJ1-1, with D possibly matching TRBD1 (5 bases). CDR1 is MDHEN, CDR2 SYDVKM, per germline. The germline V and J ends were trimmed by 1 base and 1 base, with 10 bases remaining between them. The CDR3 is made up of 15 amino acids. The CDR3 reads CASSLYSGGNTEAFF. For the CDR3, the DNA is TGTGCCAGCAGTTTATATTCGGGGGGGAACACTGAAGCTTTCTTT.

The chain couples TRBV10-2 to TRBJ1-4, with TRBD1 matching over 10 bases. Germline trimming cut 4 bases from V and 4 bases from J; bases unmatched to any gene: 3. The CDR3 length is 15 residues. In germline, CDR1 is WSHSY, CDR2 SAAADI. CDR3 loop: CASSGQGAGNEKLFF. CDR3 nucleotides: TGCGCCAGCAGTGGACAGGGGGCGGGTAATGAAAAACTGTTTTTT.

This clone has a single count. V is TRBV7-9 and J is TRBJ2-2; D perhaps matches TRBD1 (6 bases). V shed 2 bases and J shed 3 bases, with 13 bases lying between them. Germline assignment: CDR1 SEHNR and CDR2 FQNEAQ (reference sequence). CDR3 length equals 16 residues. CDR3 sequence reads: CASSLRTATYTGELFF. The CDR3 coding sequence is TGTGCCAGCAGCTTACGGACAGCAACCTACACCGGGGAGCTGTTTTTT.

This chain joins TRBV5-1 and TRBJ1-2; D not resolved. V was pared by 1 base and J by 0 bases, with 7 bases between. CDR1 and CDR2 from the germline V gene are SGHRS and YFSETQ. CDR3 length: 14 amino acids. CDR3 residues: CASSLTLTNYGYTF. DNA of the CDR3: TGCGCCAGCAGCTTGACACTAACTAACTATGGCTACACCTTC.

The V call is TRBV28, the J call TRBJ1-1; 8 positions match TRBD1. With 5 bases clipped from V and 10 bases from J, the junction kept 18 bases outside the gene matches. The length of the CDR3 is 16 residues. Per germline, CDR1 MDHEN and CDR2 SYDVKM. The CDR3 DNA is TGTGCCAGCAGTCCGAATTGGGACAGGCCAATAGGTAGAGCTTTCTTT. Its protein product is CASSPNWDRPIGRAFF.

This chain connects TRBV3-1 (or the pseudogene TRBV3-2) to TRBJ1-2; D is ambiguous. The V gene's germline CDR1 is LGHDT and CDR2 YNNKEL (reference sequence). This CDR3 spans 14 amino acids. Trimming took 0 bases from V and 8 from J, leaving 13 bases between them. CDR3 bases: TGTGCCAGCAGCCAAGATGCAGGACTTGTAGGCTACACCTTC. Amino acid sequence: CASSQDAGLVGYTF.

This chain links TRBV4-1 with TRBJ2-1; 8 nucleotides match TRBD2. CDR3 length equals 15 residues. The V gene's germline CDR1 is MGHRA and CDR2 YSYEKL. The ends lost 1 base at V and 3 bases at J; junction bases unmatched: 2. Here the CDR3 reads CASSQAGTSYNEQFF. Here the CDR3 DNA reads TGCGCCAGCAGCCAAGCCGGGACTAGCTACAATGAGCAGTTCTTC.

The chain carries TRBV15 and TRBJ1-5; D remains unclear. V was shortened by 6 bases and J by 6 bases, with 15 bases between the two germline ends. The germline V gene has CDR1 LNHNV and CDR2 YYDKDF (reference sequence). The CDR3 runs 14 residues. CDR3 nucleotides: TGTGCCACCAGTCGAAGATCCAACAGTCAGCCCCAGCATTTT. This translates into CATSRRSNSQPQHF.